One T cell receptor beta chain is described in this entry. Its antigen is unidentified. The data belong to a study of shared clonotypes between healthy human individuals. Findings and limits, study-wide: Represented diversity (both genetic and exposure-history) was limited by the small number of donors. Incompleteness in sorted-subset sequencing, despite large depth, was shown by rarefaction.

Clones were read by immunoSEQ multiplex PCR, and TCRdb kept only the in-frame ones, dropping some. The table lists roughly 86,000 clones, approximately 75% of them singletons. The study drew its donors from healthy HIV-negative adults without recent acute infections or vaccinations. The CDR3 contains 17 residues. Germline V gene sequence: CDR1 LGHNA, CDR2 YSLEER. V was pared by 0 bases and J by 2 bases, with 7 bases of the junction left unmatched. The sequence was obtained from a man aged 25-40 years in good health. The gene calls are TRBV4-3 and TRBJ2-1; TRBD2 aligns across 7 bases. Sequenced material: memory CD8+ T cells sorted from blood. Subset meaning: CD45RO+ cells pooled with CCR7-negative TemRA cells. The CDR3 spells CASSQEGLGGAYNEQFF. The CDR3 DNA follows: TGCGCCAGCAGCCAAGAAGGACTAGGCGGGGCCTACAATGAGCAGTTCTTC.